This T cell receptor beta chain is from a study of sequential checkpoint blockade in melanoma. The treatment is: randomized to nivolumab then ipilimumab (arm A) or the reverse (arm B). The repertoire was sequenced with immunoSEQ multiplex PCR; TCRdb's copy has only in-frame clones and lacks some. This table holds under 13,000 clones, 55% to 70% found once. The CDR3 totals 15 residues. CDR1 is LGHNA, CDR2 YSLEER, per germline. V was clipped by 0 bases and J by 5 bases; unmatched bases: 5. This chain connects TRBV4-3 to TRBJ1-2; 8 positions agree with TRBD1. This TCR derives from a human donor with melanoma. The input for sequencing was CD8+ T cells sorted from blood (inferred from file names), taken from a patient given nivolumab and ipilimumab in sequence. The CDR3 sequence is CASSQDAGGAYGYTF. The CDR3, as DNA: TGCGCCAGCAGCCAAGATGCAGGGGGCGCGTATGGCTACACCTTC.